This TCR beta chain was retrieved from a study of Ad26.COV2.S vaccination and SARS-CoV-2 variants. Across the study: Participants got Ad26.COV2.S intramuscularly, once or twice 56 days apart. Study findings and constraints: Vaccine recipients showed a spike-specific TCR breadth that was higher than in placebo recipients. Reported post-vaccination CD8+ and CD4+ T cell responses to spike showed substantial breadth. In TCR breadth and depth analyses, total T cell responses may have been underestimated.

Notes on this clone: The antigen remains undetermined.

This CDR3 has 14 amino acids. V was pared by 2 bases and J by 0 bases, with 7 bases between. CDR1 SEHNR and CDR2 FQNEAQ come from the germline V gene (reference sequence). Here immunoSEQ multiplex PCR was the method, and the copy in TCRdb shows in-frame clones only, minus some. The repertoire holds 350,000 to 450,000 clones, with about nine tenths as singletons. Documented treatment: around 19 received Ad26.COV2.S at low or high dose, single or two shots; 5 received placebo; per-sample allocation not given. All samples were drawn on day 63, counting from the first vaccine or placebo injection. The genes are TRBV7-9 and TRBJ1-1; D remains ambiguous. This clonotype was obtained from a person between 18 and 60 years old who received the Ad26.COV2.S COVID-19 vaccine or a placebo. The source was peripheral blood, collected in a trial of Ad26.COV2.S vaccine versus placebo. The CDR3 DNA reads as TGTGCCAGCAGCTTACTTGGGCTGAACACTGAAGCTTTCTTT. Its protein is CASSLLGLNTEAFF.